Each of the 8 T cell receptor beta chains below was sequenced from the same sample in a study of shared clonotypes between healthy human individuals. TCRdb keeps only in-frame clones here, not all; method: immunoSEQ multiplex PCR. The table lists about 800,000 clones, roughly 96% of them singletons. CD8 cells classed as naive were CD45RO-negative and positively selected for CCR7, excluding terminally differentiated effector memory CD45RA+ cells. Sequencing was performed on naive CD8+ T cells sorted from blood. These receptors all come from a man aged 25-40 years in good health.

The gene calls are TRBV6-5 and TRBJ2-7; TRBD2 is a possible D gene (5 bases). CDR3 length: 11 amino acids. Looked up from germline, CDR1 is MNHEY and CDR2 is SVGAGI. Trimming cost V 7 bases and J 7 bases, with 11 bases left between them. CDR3 loop: CASTQTGEQYF. DNA of the CDR3: TGTGCCAGCACGCAAACGGGGGAGCAGTACTTC.

Turning to this clone: Different DNA sequences within this sample yield the same CDR3. The chain has TRBV4-3 and TRBJ2-7; D not resolved. The CDR3 sequence is 13 residues long. Germline assignment: CDR1 LGHNA and CDR2 YSLEER. Trimming took 1 base from V and 3 from J, leaving 7 bases between them. The CDR3, as DNA: TGCGCCAGCAGCCAAGGCCTAGTCTACGAGCAGTACTTC. Translating it yields CASSQGLVYEQYF.

This clone was seen just once. This chain connects TRBV2 to TRBJ1-5; D may be TRBD1 (6 bases). Germline CDR1 is SNHLY and CDR2 is FYNNEI. The CDR3 consists of 16 residues. Trimming stripped 3 bases from V and 4 bases from J, with 16 bases between. As DNA, the CDR3 is TGTGCCAGCAGTGATGATTTAACAGGGCCAAATCAGCCCCAGCATTTT. Translating gives CASSDDLTGPNQPQHF.

The V gene is TRBV13, the J gene TRBJ2-5, with TRBD1 identical over 7 bases. This CDR3 region has 13 residues. Germline V gene sequence: CDR1 PRHDT, CDR2 FYEKMQ (reference sequence). J was trimmed by 5 bases and V by 4 bases; bases with no gene match: 4. CDR3 DNA sequence: TGTGCCAGCAGCTCCTTCAGGGGGGAGACCCAGTACTTC. This encodes CASSSFRGETQYF.

The CDR3: CASSFETSGTAYEQYF. In nucleotides, the CDR3 is TGTGCCAGCAGTTTCGAGACTAGCGGGACAGCCTACGAGCAGTACTTC. This chain connects TRBV27 to TRBJ2-7; 11 nucleotides match TRBD2. Germline values: CDR1 MNHEY, CDR2 SMNVEV (reference sequence). V was pared by 3 bases and J by 2 bases, with 6 bases of the junction left unmatched. The CDR3 is 16 residues long.

The chain has TRBV4-1 and TRBJ2-5; 8 bases map to TRBD2. Germline loops: CDR1 MGHRA, CDR2 YSYEKL. This CDR3 comprises 18 residues. The J segment lost 3 bases and the V segment lost 5 bases, leaving 17 bases of the junction unmatched. This CDR3 reads CASSKAGGAGSDKETQYF. In DNA form, the CDR3 reads TGCGCCAGCAGCAAAGCCGGGGGGGCGGGGAGTGATAAAGAGACCCAGTACTTC.

CDR3 in amino acids: CASAYLGAGGVLDTEAFF. CDR3 in DNA: TGTGCCAGCGCTTACTTAGGGGCAGGGGGCGTTCTGGACACTGAAGCTTTCTTT. The chain couples TRBV28 to TRBJ1-1; 8 bases agree with TRBD1. This CDR3 has 18 residues. Germline V CDR1 and CDR2: MDHEN, SYDVKM. The ends lost 8 bases at V and 3 bases at J; junction bases unmatched: 20.

This rearrangement joins TRBV27 to TRBJ2-5; D perhaps matches TRBD2 (5 bases). Germline CDR1 MNHEY, CDR2 SMNVEV (reference sequence). With 5 bases removed from V and 0 bases from J, the gap between germline ends came to 10 bases. The CDR3 has 14 amino acids. CDR3 nucleotides: TGTGCCAGCAGTCTCCAGCGGAACCAAGAGACCCAGTACTTC. Amino acids: CASSLQRNQETQYF.